This paragraph covers one TCR beta chain sequence. Assay: immunoSEQ multiplex PCR; the TCRdb copy retains only in-frame clones and omits some. The data contain 53,000 or so clones, about 85% of them singletons. The patients all showed relapse after autologous stem cell transplantation, while their brentuximab vedotin exposure varied. The sample comes from a study of PD-1 blockade in classical Hodgkin lymphoma. V shed 0 bases and J shed 2 bases, with 13 bases lying between them. This CDR3 is built from 16 residues. Germline V gene sequence: CDR1 MGHRA, CDR2 YSYEKL. V is TRBV4-1 and J is TRBJ1-1; no clear D gene. Source: peripheral blood mononuclear cells (PBMCs), taken at baseline. This TCR came from a human donor with classical Hodgkin lymphoma. The CDR3 loop is CASSQDRNTVNTEAFF. DNA of the CDR3: TGCGCCAGCAGCCAAGATAGGAACACAGTCAACACTGAAGCTTTCTTT.